This T cell receptor (beta chain) stems from a study of T cells in Graves' hyperthyroidism and ophthalmopathy. This CDR3 has 14 residues. CDR1 is MNHNS, CDR2 SASEGT, per germline. V was pared by 6 bases and J by 5 bases, with 13 bases between. Study-level results: Ophthalmopathy was distinguished from stable hyperthyroidism by 13 V-J signatures.

Orbital computed tomography, thyroid ultrasound, serum thyroxine and TRAb, and clinical symptoms together informed the diagnoses. RNA transcripts yielded amplified TCR beta CDR3 regions. The HTBI primer set served for first-round RT-PCR of the TCR CDR3. Each CDR3 protein is one row after TCRdb ran MiXCR on the multiplex PCR reads. The repertoire holds a few hundred thousand distinct CDR3 sequences, with around 20% as singletons. This clonotype occurred many times. Antigen specificity is unknown. This chain uses TRBV6-1 with TRBJ2-2, with a weak D call TRBD2 (6 bases). The source of this sequence is a man aged 18-30 years with Graves' hyperthyroidism. The sequencing input was blood. CDR3 in DNA: TGTGCCAGCAGCGGGAGTATAGGAACCGGGGAGCTGTTTTTT. Translating it yields CASSGSIGTGELFF.